This T cell receptor beta chain appears in the sequencing data of a study of OX40 agonist ivuxolimab in advanced cancers. As for the study in general: As their treatment, patients were administered ivuxolimab, an agonistic anti-OX40 (CD134) antibody.

A few counts support this clone. Sequencing was performed with immunoSEQ multiplex PCR; in TCRdb, only in-frame clones are kept and a portion is missing. The table lists around 80,000 clones, around 87% of them singletons. The origin of this receptor is an adult with an advanced solid tumor such as melanoma, head and neck, liver or kidney cancer. The input for sequencing was CD4+ or CD8+ T cells sorted from blood, taken in a trial of the OX40 agonist ivuxolimab.

CDR3 in DNA: TGTGCCATCAGCATGACTGGGGAGGGCACCGGGGAGCTGTTTTTT. Residues: CAISMTGEGTGELFF. The chain couples TRBV10-3 to TRBJ2-2; 7 bases map to TRBD2. J was trimmed by 4 bases and V by 6 bases; bases with no gene match: 8. Per the germline V gene, CDR1 is ENHRY and CDR2 is SYGVKD. The CDR3 has 15 amino acids.